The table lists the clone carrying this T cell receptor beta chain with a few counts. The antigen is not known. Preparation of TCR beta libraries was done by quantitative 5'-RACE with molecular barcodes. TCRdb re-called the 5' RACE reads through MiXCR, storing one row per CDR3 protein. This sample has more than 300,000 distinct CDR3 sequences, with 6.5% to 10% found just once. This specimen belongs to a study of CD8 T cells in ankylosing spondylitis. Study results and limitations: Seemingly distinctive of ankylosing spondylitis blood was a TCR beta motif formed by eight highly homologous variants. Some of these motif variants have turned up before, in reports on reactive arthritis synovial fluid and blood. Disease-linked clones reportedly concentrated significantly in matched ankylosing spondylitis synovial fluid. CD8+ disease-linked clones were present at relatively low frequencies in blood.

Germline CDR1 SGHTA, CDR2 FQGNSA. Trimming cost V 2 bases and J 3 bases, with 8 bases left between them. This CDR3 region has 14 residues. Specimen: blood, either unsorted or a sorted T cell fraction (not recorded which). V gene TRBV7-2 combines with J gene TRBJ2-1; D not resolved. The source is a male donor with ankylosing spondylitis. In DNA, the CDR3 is TGTGCCAGCAGCTTACACGGCAACTACAATGAGCAGTTCTTC. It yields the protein CASSLHGNYNEQFF.